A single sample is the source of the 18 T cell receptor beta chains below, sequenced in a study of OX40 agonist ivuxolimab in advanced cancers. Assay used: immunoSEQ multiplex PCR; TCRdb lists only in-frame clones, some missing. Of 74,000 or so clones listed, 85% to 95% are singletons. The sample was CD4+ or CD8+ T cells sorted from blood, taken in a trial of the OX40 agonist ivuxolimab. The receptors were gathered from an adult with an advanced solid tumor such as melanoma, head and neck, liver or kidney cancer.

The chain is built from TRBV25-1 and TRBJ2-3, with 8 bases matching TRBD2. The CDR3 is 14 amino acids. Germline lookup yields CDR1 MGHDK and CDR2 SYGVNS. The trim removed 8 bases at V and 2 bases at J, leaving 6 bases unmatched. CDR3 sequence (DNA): TGTGCCAGCGCGGGACTAGTTACCACAGATACGCAGTATTTT. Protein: CASAGLVTTDTQYF.

The CDR3 is CASSWTSGRETQYF. The CDR3 region has the DNA TGTGCCAGCAGTTGGACTAGCGGACGGGAGACCCAGTACTTC. This chain connects TRBV6-5 to TRBJ2-5; 10 bases line up with TRBD2. V lost 4 bases to trimming and J lost 5 bases; unmatched junction nucleotides: 4. From germline, CDR1 is MNHEY and CDR2 SVGAGI. The CDR3 totals 14 residues.

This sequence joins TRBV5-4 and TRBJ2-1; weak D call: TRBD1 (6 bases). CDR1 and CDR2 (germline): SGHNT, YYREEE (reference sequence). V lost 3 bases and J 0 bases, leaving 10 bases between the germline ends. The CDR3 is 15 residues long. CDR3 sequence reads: CASSSKGVSYNEQFF. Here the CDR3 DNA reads TGTGCCAGCAGCTCAAAGGGGGTCTCCTACAATGAGCAGTTCTTC.

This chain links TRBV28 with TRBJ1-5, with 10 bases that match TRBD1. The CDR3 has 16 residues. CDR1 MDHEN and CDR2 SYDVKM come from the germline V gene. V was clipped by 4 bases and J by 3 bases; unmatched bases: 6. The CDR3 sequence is CASSSLGQGNNQPQHF. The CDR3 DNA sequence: TGTGCCAGCAGTTCCCTGGGACAGGGGAACAATCAGCCCCAGCATTTT. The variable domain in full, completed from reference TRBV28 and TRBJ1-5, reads DVKVTQSSRYLVKRTGEKVFLECVQDMDHENMFWYRQDPGLGLRLIYFSYDVKMKEKGDIPEGYSVSREKKERFSLILESASTNQTSMYLCASSSLGQGNNQPQHFGDGTRLSIL.

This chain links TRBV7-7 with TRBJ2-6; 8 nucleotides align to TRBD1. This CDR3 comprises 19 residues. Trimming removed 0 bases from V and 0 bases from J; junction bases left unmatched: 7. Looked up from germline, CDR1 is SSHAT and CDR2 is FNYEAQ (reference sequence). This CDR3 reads CASSLALTGEASGANVLTF. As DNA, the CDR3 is TGTGCCAGCAGCTTAGCTCTGACAGGGGAAGCCTCTGGGGCCAACGTCCTGACTTTC.

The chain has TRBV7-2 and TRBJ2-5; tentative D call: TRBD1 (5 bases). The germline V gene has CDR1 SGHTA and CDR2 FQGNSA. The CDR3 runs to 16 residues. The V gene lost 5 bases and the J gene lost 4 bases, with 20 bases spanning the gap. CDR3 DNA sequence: TGTGCCAGCAGCCCTATAGGTCAGGGATCTAGAGAGACCCAGTACTTC. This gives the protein CASSPIGQGSRETQYF. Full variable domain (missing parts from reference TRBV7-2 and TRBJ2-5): GAGVSQSPSNKVTEKGKDVELRCDPISGHTALYWYRQSLGQGLEFLIYFQGNSAPDKSGLPSDRFSAERTGGSVSTLTIQRTQQEDSAVYLCASSPIGQGSRETQYFGPGTRLLVL.

CDR3 amino acids: CAWSGPALAGQSYEQYF. CDR3 coding DNA: TGTGCCTGGAGTGGCCCCGCGCTAGCGGGACAGAGCTACGAGCAGTACTTC. This sequence joins TRBV30 and TRBJ2-7, with TRBD2 matching over 9 bases. This CDR3 has 17 residues. V was clipped by 1 base and J by 3 bases; unmatched bases: 13. CDR1 and CDR2 (germline): GTSNPN, SVGIG (reference sequence).

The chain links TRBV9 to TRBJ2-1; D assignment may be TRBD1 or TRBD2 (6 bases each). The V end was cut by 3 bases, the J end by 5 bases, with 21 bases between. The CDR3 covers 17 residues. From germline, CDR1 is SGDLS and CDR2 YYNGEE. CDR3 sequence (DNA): TGTGCCAGCAGCGCCCCCCGTGGAGGGGGGCGGGACAATGAGCAGTTCTTC. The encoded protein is CASSAPRGGGRDNEQFF.

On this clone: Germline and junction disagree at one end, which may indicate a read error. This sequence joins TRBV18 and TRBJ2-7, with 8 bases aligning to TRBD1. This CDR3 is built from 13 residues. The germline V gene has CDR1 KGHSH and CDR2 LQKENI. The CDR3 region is CASTPGQVGEQYF. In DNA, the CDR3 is TGTGCCAGCACACCGGGACAGGTCGGCGAGCAGTACTTC. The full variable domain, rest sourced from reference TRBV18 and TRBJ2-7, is NAGVMQNPRHLVRRRGQEARLRCSPMKGHSHVYWYRQLPEEGLKFMVYLQKENIIDESGMPKERFSAEFPKEGPSILRIQQVVRGDSAAYFCASTPGQVGEQYFGPGTRLTVT.

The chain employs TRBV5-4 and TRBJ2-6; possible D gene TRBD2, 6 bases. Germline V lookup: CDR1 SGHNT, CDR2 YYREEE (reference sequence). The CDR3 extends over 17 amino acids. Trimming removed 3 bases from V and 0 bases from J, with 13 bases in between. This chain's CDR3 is CASSSPGTDSGANVLTF. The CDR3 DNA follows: TGTGCCAGCAGCTCTCCCGGGACTGACTCTGGGGCCAACGTCCTGACTTTC.

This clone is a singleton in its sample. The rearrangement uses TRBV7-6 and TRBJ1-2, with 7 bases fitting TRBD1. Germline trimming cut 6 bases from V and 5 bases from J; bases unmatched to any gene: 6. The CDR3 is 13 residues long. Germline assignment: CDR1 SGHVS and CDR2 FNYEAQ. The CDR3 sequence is CASSWDSRYGYTF. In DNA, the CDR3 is TGTGCCAGCAGTTGGGACAGCAGATATGGCTACACCTTC.

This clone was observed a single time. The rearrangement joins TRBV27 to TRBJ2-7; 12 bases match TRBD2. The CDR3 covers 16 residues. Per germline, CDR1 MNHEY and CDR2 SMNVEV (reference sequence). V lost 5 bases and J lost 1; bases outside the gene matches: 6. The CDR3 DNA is TGTGCCAGCAGTCCGGTGGGACTAGCGGGTTCCTACGAGCAGTACTTC. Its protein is CASSPVGLAGSYEQYF.

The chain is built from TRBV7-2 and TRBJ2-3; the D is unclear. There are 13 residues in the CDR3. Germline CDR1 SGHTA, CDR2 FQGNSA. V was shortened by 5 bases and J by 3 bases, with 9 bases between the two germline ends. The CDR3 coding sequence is TGTGCCAGCAGCCGGACCAGAACAGATACGCAGTATTTT. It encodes CASSRTRTDTQYF.

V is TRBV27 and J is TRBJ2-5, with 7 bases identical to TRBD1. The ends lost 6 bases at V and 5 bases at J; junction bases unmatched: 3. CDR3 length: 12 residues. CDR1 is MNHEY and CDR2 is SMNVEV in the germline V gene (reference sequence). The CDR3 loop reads CASRGQTETQYF. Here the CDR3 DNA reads TGTGCCAGCAGGGGACAGACGGAGACCCAGTACTTC.

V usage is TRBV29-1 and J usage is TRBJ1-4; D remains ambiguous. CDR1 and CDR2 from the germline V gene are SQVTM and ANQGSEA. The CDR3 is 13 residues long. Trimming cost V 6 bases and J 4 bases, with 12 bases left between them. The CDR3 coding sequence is TGCAGCGTCCTGGACCAATATAATGAAAAACTGTTTTTT. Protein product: CSVLDQYNEKLFF.

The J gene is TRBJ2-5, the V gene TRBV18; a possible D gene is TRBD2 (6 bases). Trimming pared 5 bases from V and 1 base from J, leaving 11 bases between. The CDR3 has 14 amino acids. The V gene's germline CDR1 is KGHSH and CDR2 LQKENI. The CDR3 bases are TGTGCCAGCTCAACTACTAGCCCCCAAGAGACCCAGTACTTC. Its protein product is CASSTTSPQETQYF.

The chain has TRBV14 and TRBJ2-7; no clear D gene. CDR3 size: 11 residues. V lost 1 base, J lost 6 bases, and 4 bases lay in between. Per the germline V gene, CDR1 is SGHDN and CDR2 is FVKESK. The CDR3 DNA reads TGTGCCAGCAGCCAAGTTAGCGAGCAGTACTTC. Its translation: CASSQVSEQYF.

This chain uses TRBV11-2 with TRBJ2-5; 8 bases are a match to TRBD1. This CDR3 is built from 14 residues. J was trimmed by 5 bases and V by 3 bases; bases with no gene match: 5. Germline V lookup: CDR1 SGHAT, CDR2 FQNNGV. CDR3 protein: CASSFWTGPETQYF. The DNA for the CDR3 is TGTGCCAGCAGCTTTTGGACAGGGCCCGAGACCCAGTACTTC.